This T cell receptor beta chain was identified during a study of shared clonotypes between healthy human individuals. Notes on this clone: The target antigen is unknown.

Trimming left V 6 bases short and J 4 bases short, with 12 bases between. Germline values: CDR1 SNHLY, CDR2 FYNNEI. The CDR3 extends over 13 amino acids. The table came from immunoSEQ multiplex PCR; TCRdb's copy has only in-frame clones and leaves some out. Of approximately 2,000,000 clones listed, roughly 92% are singletons. Study-level points and caveats: What limited the represented genetic and exposure-history diversity was the small number of donors.

This TCR was sampled from a man between 18 and 35 years old in good health. Some clones in this sample may be carry-over from other donors' samples. Material: naive CD4+ T cells from PBMCs. Documented subset: CD45RA+ positively selected. J is TRBJ1-1 and V is TRBV2; D is perhaps TRBD1 (6 bases). The CDR3 nucleotides read TGTGCCAGCAGCGGAACAGGGTTCACTGAAGCTTTCTTT. This gives the protein CASSGTGFTEAFF.